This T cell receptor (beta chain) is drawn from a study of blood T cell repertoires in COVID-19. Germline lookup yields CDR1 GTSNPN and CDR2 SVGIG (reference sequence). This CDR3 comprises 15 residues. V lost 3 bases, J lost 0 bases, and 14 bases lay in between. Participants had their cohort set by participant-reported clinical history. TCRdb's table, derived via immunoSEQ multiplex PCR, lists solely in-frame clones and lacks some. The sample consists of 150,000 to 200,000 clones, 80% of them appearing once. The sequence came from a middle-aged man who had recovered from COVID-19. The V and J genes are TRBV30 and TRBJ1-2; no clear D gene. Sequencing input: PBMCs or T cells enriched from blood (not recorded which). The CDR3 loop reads CAWSKARHSNYGYTF. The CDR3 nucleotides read TGTGCCTGGAGCAAAGCCCGACATTCTAACTATGGCTACACCTTC.